This record covers a single T cell receptor beta chain. This clonotype was counted at least ten times. What antigen it recognizes has not been identified. No base-level quality is on record; no much larger clone is a single base apart. The data belong to a study of T cells in Graves' hyperthyroidism and ophthalmopathy (dated by TCRdb to between 2018 and 2020). For the study in its entirety: Peripheral blood was sampled at the time of initial diagnosis, prior to any treatment. To identify TCR V-J signatures that set the groups apart, the researchers used a discovery cohort of roughly 100 patients, made up of under 45 with Graves' ophthalmopathy and 55 to 65 with stable Graves' hyperthyroidism. Prospective prediction of ophthalmopathy was tested in an independent validation cohort of about 19 hyperthyroidism patients and 15 to 17 patients who later progressed to ophthalmopathy. The 80 to 100 discovery patients were randomly divided into training and test sets at a 7:3 ratio. In roughly six Graves' hyperthyroidism patients, the study also compared T-cell repertoires from thyroid tissue with T-cell repertoires from blood. Once sampling was done, hyperthyroidism patients were given methimazole at a starting dose of 30 mg daily, whereas ophthalmopathy patients were given high-dose intravenous methylprednisolone. The paper describes TCR Vbeta CDR3 sequencing of 120 to 150 peripheral blood samples, made up of 43 ophthalmopathy patients, 70 to 75 hyperthyroidism patients and about 17 progressor patients.

Broad study findings and their caveats: Most expanded thyroid clonotypes (frequency above 0.001) were also detected in blood, a finding suggesting that blood repertoires may reflect thyroid immune responses. Sample size was not statistically predetermined, and blinding of investigators to group allocation was not performed. A 13 V-J signature model separated ophthalmopathy from stable hyperthyroidism, with about 88% sensitivity and roughly 81% specificity in cross-validation and 80%/75% in testing. During validation, the model predicted progression to ophthalmopathy a median of around 6 months ahead of onset, with more than 60% sensitivity and 72% to 80% specificity.

The V end gives up 3 bases and the J end 5 bases, leaving 11 bases in the junction not matched to a gene. From its cysteine to its phenylalanine, the CDR3 spans 17 amino acids. Left in the record is the CDR3 DNA by itself, 51 bases read in frame from the first base. The germline V gene encodes CDR1 KGHSH and CDR2 LQKENI. The TCR beta CDR3 regions were amplified from the RNA transcripts. The TCR CDR3 was subjected to a first round of RT-PCR using the HTBI primer set and the Qiagen OneStep RT-PCR kit. A second multiplex PCR round built the libraries, followed by size selection and purification. The libraries were sequenced on an Illumina HiSeq2000 using paired-end 100 bp reads. Turning to the authors' computational methods: SOAPnuke was used to process the raw data, removing reads that contained adapters or uncalled bases, had a mean Phred below 15, or lacked an exact match to the constant primer or identifier. High-quality paired reads were merged with COPE v1.2.5, and unique nucleotide sequences were defined as clonotypes. MiTCR v1.1 was used to align the clonotypes against IMGT TRBV, TRBD and TRBJ reference segments. The analysis included only V-J combinations with a frequency above 0.0001, which together covered 98% to 99.2% of the repertoires. A TCS score was defined as the ratio of F50 (clonal expansion) to E x V (chaos), with BLOSUM62-based TCRdist applied between CDR3 peptides within each V-J. Welch's t-statistics and random forest reduced 500 to 550 V-J features to 13, which were used in a naive Bayes classifier (R e1071). TCRdb applied fastp at Q25 and MiXCR to the public reads, then kept only in-frame beta chains. Each entry is one CDR3 protein sequence, shown with its most common DNA and genes. For this entry, the V and J calls and clone size follow TCRdb and not the study's own pipeline. This sample gives fewer than 750,000 distinct CDR3 sequences in total; around 15% of them show up just once. The ten largest clonotypes hold roughly an eighth of the sample.

Ophthalmopathy patients had moderately to severely active disease, Clinical Activity Score of at least 3, NOSPECS grade of at least 4, and duration under 3 months. Any patient with an uncontrolled infection, another autoimmune disease, pregnancy or lactation was excluded. Diagnoses relied on clinical symptoms, serum thyroxine and TRAb, thyroid ultrasound and orbital computed tomography. PBMCs were isolated from 10 ml of fresh peripheral blood by Ficoll-Paque density gradient centrifugation. Trizol reagent was used to extract total RNA, and RNA quality was then checked on an Agilent 2100 Bioanalyzer.

The receptor was derived from a woman between 45 and 60 years old with Graves' ophthalmopathy. Sequenced material: blood. Recombination linked TRBV18 to TRBJ2-1, and TRBD2 aligns with 9 junction nucleotides. The CDR3 region has the sequence CASSPTLAGLTNNEQFF. The DNA sequence is TGTGCCAGCTCACCGACCCTAGCGGGGTTGACTAACAATGAGCAGTTCTTC.